The 3 T cell receptor beta chains below come from one sample, sequenced in a study of blood T cell repertoires in COVID-19. TCRdb's copy holds only in-frame clones and misses some; the assay was immunoSEQ multiplex PCR. The sample includes over 200,000 clones, 70% to 90% seen only once; the top ten take roughly 12%. Material: peripheral blood. These receptors were collected from a woman between 18 and 29 years old who had recovered from COVID-19.

The chain carries TRBV9 and TRBJ2-5; TRBD2 matches at 7 bases. The CDR3 totals 16 residues. CDR1 is SGDLS, CDR2 YYNGEE, per germline. The trim removed 0 bases at V and 5 bases at J, leaving 10 bases unmatched. The CDR3, as DNA: TGTGCCAGCAGCGTAGGGGCTAGCGGAGCGGGGGAGACCCAGTACTTC. Its translation is CASSVGASGAGETQYF.

The J gene is TRBJ2-7, the V gene TRBV19; TRBD1 matches 9 bases. Germline V lookup: CDR1 LNHDA, CDR2 SQIVND (reference sequence). V trimming: 5 bases; J trimming: 3 bases; junction bases outside the gene matches: 5. This CDR3 comprises 14 residues. The CDR3 is CASSDGQGSYEQYF. In DNA form, the CDR3 reads TGTGCCAGTAGTGACGGACAGGGGAGCTACGAGCAGTACTTC.

The rearrangement links TRBV14 to TRBJ2-7; TRBD2 matches at 11 bases. The V gene end was trimmed by 4 bases and the J gene end by 0 bases; junction bases not matched to a gene: 8. This CDR3 region has 17 residues. In germline, CDR1 is SGHDN, CDR2 FVKESK. CDR3 in amino acids: CASSLVSSGRFSYEQYF. CDR3 in DNA: TGTGCCAGCAGCCTCGTTTCTAGCGGGAGGTTCTCCTACGAGCAGTACTTC. Based on the CDR3 plus reference TRBV14 and TRBJ2-7, the full variable domain is EAGVTQFPSHSVIEKGQTVTLRCDPISGHDNLYWYRRVMGKEIKFLLHFVKESKQDESGMPNNRFLAERTGGTYSTLKVQPAELEDSGVYFCASSLVSSGRFSYEQYFGPGTRLTVT.